This TCR beta chain was identified during a study of vaccination and CD4 T cells after COVID-19 (dated by TCRdb to the early 2020s). Context from the whole study: In the convalescent cohort there were six males and four females, among whom were two Hispanic individuals, seven Caucasians, two Asians and one multiracial person. Post-COVID blood samples from convalescent patients were collected a median of roughly 100 days after diagnosis, with a range of 35 to 161 days. In control cultures, a CEFX viral epitope pool was used as positive control, an HIV-1 Nef peptide pool was used as negative control, or no peptide was added. Post-vaccine blood samples were obtained a median of about 77 days after the second vaccine dose, with a range of roughly 13 to 250 days. Participants received two doses of either the Pfizer-BioNTech BNT162b2 vaccine (n=8) or the Moderna mRNA-1273 vaccine (n=2). In 10 COVID-19 convalescent patients and a handful of infection-naive healthy vaccine recipients, researchers compared the spike-specific CD4+ TCR repertoire from before mRNA vaccination with the repertoire from after. Culture stimuli were overlapping spike peptide pools from SARS-CoV-2 and from the common cold coronaviruses HCoV-NL63, HCoV-OC43 and HCoV-229E.

Findings and caveats that apply to the study as a whole: Of the vaccine-specific clones found in convalescent patients, nearly all (304 of 307) were mono-reactive for SARS-CoV-2 spike instead of being cross-reactive with common cold coronaviruses. An increase in the median number of SARS-CoV-2-reactive clonotypes from approximately 20 after infection to some 40 after vaccination was observed, but the change was not found to be significant. In convalescent patients, a median roughly 88% of post-vaccine SARS-CoV-2-reactive clones were detected only after vaccination, suggesting vaccine-specific priming. Relatively few convalescent patients were included in the study, and early timepoints after natural infection were not analyzed.

Library generation was performed with PCR. TCR sequencing of DNA from cultured CD4+ T cells used the Oncomine TCR Beta short-read assay at the Johns Hopkins FTIC core. Genomic DNA was extracted from the cultured CD4+ T cells with the QIAamp micro DNA kit. Oncomine TCR Beta libraries from cultured CD4+ T cells were pooled using unique dual indexes and sequenced on an Illumina iSeq 100. As for how the authors treated the data: Non-productive sequences were filtered out, and CDR3s that did not start with C, did not end with F or W, or were shorter than 7 amino acids were discarded. Antigen-specific clonotypes were identified with the MANAFEST web application by comparing peptide-stimulated wells with reference and other culture wells. An FDR below 0.05, an odds ratio above 5, and a productive frequency above 0.1% in at least two of three replicate wells were required for clones to be considered positive. Clonotypes that were significantly expanded in both SARS-CoV-2 spike wells and at least one common cold coronavirus spike condition were defined as cross-reactive. Levenshtein distances (stringdist) and unrooted phylogenetic trees (ape) in R version 3.6.1 were used to assess CDR3 homology. TCRdb passed the public sequencing reads through fastp at Q25 and MiXCR, retaining productive beta sequences. Each entry is one CDR3 protein sequence, shown with its most common DNA and genes. These V and J calls derive from TCRdb rather than the authors' analysis. The table for this sample lists about 23,000 distinct CDR3 sequences; roughly 68% of them were counted only once. The biggest ten clones account for less than 25% of the sample.

The meaning of the sample's treatment or condition label: 10-day PBMC culture with coronavirus spike peptide pools or control peptides (ViraFEST assay). The ViraFEST assay, used in the study, expanded antigen-specific T cells with peptide pools and then identified the expanded clonotypes through TCR sequencing. Negative nucleocapsid antibody tests taken both before and after vaccination confirmed that the healthy vaccine recipients had no prior SARS-CoV-2 infection. Each well held millions of PBMCs cultured in IMDM containing approximately 5.3% human AB serum and approximately 9.8 IU/ml IL-2, with 10 ug/ml peptide pools added. On days 3 and 7, half of the culture medium was replaced with fresh IL-2-containing medium. Once the cells had been in culture for about 10 days, the EasySep CD4+ T cell isolation kit was used to isolate CD4+ T cells by negative selection. Ficoll-Paque Plus gradient centrifugation was used to isolate PBMCs from whole blood, and the isolated PBMCs were then either used fresh or cryopreserved at -140C. Triplicate wells were generally used for each culture condition.

Spanning cysteine to phenylalanine, the CDR3 consists of 14 amino acids. Only the CDR3 region is kept as DNA, spanning 42 bases read in frame from base 1. CDR1 and CDR2 are drawn from the germline V gene: SGHTA, FQGNSA. A distance of 11 bases separates the germline ends of V and J, which lose 2 bases and 4 bases respectively. There are a few counts of this clonotype. Its antigen is still unknown. No quality values exist for individual bases; no much larger clone is one base distant. The receptor comes from a human donor who received a COVID-19 vaccine. This specimen was CD4+ T cells from blood, cultured in vitro, taken after SARS-CoV-2 vaccination. The receptor chain draws on TRBV7-2 and TRBJ1-2, with the D gene call left open. Here is the DNA: TGTGCCAGCAGCTTAAACCAGGAGGTCTATGGCTACACCTTC. Its protein is CASSLNQEVYGYTF.